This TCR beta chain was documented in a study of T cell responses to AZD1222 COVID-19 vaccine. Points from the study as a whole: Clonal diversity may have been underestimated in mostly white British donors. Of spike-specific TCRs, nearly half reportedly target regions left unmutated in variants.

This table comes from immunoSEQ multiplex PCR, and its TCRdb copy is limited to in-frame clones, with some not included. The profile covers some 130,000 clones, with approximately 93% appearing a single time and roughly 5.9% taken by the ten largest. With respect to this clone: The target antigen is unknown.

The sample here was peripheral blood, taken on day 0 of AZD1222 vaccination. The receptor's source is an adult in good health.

In DNA, the CDR3 is TGTGCCAGCAGCTCCTTCACGAGCTCTGGAAACACCATATATTTT. It encodes CASSSFTSSGNTIYF. The genes are TRBV7-9 and TRBJ1-3; no clear D gene. Germline V gene lookup returns CDR1 SEHNR and CDR2 FQNEAQ (reference sequence). The CDR3 contains 15 residues. The V end was cut by 4 bases, the J end by 0 bases, with 10 bases between.